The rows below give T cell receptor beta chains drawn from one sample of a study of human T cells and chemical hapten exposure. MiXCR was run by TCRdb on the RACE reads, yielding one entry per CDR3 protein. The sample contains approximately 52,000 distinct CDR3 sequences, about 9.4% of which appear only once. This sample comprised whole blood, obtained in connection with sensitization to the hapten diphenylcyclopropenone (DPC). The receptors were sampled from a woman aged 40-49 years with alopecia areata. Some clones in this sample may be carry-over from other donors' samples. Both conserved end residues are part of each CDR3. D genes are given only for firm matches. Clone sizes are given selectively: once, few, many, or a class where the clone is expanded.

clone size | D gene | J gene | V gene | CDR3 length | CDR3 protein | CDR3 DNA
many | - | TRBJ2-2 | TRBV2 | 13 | CASSAIGTGELFF | TGTGCCAGCAGTGCGATCGGCACCGGGGAGCTGTTTTTT
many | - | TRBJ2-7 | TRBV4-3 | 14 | CASSQERPSYEQYF | TGCGCCAGCAGCCAAGAGCGTCCGAGCTACGAGCAGTACTTC
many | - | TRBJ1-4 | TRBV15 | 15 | CATSREQGKDEKLFF | TGTGCCACCAGCAGGGAACAGGGAAAGGACGAAAAACTGTTTTTT
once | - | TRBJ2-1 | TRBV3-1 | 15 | CASSRTGTPNNEQFF | TGTGCCAGCAGCCGAACCGGGACGCCGAACAATGAGCAGTTCTTC
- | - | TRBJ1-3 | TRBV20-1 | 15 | CSARDPRALGNTIYF | TGCAGTGCTAGAGATCCCCGTGCACTTGGAAACACCATATATTTT
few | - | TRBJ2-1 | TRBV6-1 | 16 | CASSELGGGAYNEQFF | TGTGCCAGCAGTGAACTCGGAGGCGGGGCCTACAATGAGCAGTTCTTC
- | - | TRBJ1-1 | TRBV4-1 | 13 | CVSSHEGRTEAFF | TGCGTCAGCAGCCACGAGGGGCGAACTGAAGCTTTCTTT
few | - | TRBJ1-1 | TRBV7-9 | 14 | CASTLTAGDTEAFF | TGTGCCAGCACCCTCACGGCGGGGGACACTGAAGCTTTCTTT
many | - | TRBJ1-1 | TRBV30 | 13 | CAWFKAVNTEAFF | TGTGCCTGGTTTAAGGCAGTGAACACTGAAGCTTTCTTT
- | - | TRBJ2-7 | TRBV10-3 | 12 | CAISESGDEQYF | TGTGCCATCAGTGAGTCGGGGGACGAGCAGTACTTC
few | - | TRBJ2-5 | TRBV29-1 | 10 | CSVAGETQYF | TGCAGCGTTGCTGGGGAGACCCAGTACTTC
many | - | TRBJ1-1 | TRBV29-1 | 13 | CMGRAGLNTEAFF | TGCATGGGTCGGGCAGGGCTGAACACTGAAGCTTTCTTT
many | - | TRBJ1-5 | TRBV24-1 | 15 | CATSASAGSNQPQHF | TGTGCCACCAGTGCCTCCGCGGGGAGCAATCAGCCCCAGCATTTT
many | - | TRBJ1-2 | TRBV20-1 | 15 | CSARVVDRIAHGYTF | TGCAGTGCTAGGGTGGTTGACCGTATCGCTCATGGCTACACCTTC
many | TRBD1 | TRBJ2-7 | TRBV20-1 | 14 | CSARSGGEVDEQYF | TGCAGTGCTAGGTCAGGGGGCGAGGTAGACGAGCAGTACTTC
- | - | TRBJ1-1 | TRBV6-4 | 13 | CASSDSGTAEAFF | TGTGCCAGCAGTGATTCCGGGACGGCTGAAGCTTTCTTT
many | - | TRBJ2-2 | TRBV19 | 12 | CASTGAAGELFF | TGTGCCAGTACGGGGGCGGCCGGGGAGCTGTTTTTT
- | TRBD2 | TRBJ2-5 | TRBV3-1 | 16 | CASSRGLAGDQETQYF | TGTGCCAGCAGCCGGGGACTAGCGGGGGATCAAGAGACCCAGTACTTC
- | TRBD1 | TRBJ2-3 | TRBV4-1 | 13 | CASSQTGTGTQYF | TGCGCCAGCAGCCAGACCGGGACAGGGACGCAGTATTTT
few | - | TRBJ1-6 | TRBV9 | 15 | CASSVGSEGYSPLHF | TGTGCCAGCAGCGTAGGGAGCGAGGGGTACTCACCCCTCCACTTT
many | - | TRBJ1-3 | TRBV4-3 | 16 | CASSQDRPSSGNTIYF | TGCGCCAGCAGCCAAGACCGGCCCAGCTCTGGAAACACCATATATTTT
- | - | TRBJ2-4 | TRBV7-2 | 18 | CASSSQSGAQGSLNIQYF | TGTGCCAGCAGCTCACAAAGTGGGGCACAGGGTAGCCTAAACATTCAGTACTTC
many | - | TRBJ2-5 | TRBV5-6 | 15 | CASSLVGRPKETQYF | TGTGCCAGCAGCTTGGTTGGTCGGCCGAAAGAGACCCAGTACTTC
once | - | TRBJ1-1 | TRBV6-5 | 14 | CATDAGGGNTEAFF | TGTGCCACCGACGCGGGGGGCGGGAACACTGAAGCTTTCTTT
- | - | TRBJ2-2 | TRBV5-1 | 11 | CASEEAGELFF | TGCGCCAGCGAGGAGGCTGGGGAGCTGTTTTTT
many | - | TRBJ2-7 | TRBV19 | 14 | CASSILDGSYEQYF | TGTGCCAGTAGTATTCTCGACGGCTCCTACGAGCAGTACTTC
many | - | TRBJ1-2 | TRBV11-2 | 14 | CASSLGDGYYGYTF | TGTGCCAGCAGCTTAGGAGACGGCTACTATGGCTACACCTTC
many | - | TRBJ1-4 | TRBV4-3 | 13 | CASSPFRGAGLFF | TGCGCCAGCAGCCCATTCCGGGGCGCGGGACTGTTTTTT
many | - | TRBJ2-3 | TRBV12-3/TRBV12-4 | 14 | CASSLTGGTDTQYF | TGTGCCAGCAGTTTAACGGGGGGCACAGATACGCAGTATTTT
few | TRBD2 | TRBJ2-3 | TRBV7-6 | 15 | CASSPGLAGADTQYF | TGTGCCAGCAGCCCGGGACTAGCGGGGGCAGATACGCAGTATTTT
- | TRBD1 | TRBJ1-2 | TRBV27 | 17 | CASSSTGTGVPFEGYTF | TGTGCCAGCAGTTCAACCGGGACAGGGGTCCCGTTCGAGGGCTACACCTTC
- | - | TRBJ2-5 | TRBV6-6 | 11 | CASSYIETQYF | TGTGCCAGCAGTTACATAGAGACCCAGTACTTC
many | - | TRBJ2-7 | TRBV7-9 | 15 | CASSLKGLIPYEQYF | TGTGCCAGCAGCTTAAAGGGACTTATCCCCTACGAGCAGTACTTC
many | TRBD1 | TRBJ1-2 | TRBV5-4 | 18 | CASSLPLGQGDVNYGYTF | TGTGCCAGCAGCTTACCTCTGGGACAGGGGGACGTTAACTATGGCTACACCTTC
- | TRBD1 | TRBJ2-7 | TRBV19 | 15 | CASSAGQGAALEQYF | TGTGCCAGTAGTGCCGGACAGGGGGCGGCTCTCGAGCAGTACTTC
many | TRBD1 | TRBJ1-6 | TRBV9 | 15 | CASSGQGAYNSPLHF | TGTGCCAGCAGCGGACAGGGTGCCTATAATTCACCCCTCCACTTT
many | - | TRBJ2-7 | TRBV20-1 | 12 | CSASPSRDEQYF | TGCAGTGCTAGTCCCTCGCGGGACGAGCAGTACTTC
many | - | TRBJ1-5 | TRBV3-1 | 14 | CASSQFYSNQPQHF | TGTGCCAGCAGCCAATTTTATAGCAATCAGCCCCAGCATTTT
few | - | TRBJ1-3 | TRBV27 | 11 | CASSYGNTIYF | TGTGCCAGCAGTTATGGAAACACCATATATTTT
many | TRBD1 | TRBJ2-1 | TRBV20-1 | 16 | CSAREQGFGSYNEQFF | TGCAGTGCTAGAGAACAGGGGTTCGGCTCCTACAATGAGCAGTTCTTC
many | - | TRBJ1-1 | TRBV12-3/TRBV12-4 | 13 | CASSWGRGTEAFF | TGTGCCAGCAGTTGGGGTCGGGGGACTGAAGCTTTCTTT
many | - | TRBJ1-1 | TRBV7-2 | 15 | CASSAWEGRRPEAFF | TGTGCCAGCAGTGCGTGGGAGGGTCGGAGGCCTGAAGCTTTCTTT
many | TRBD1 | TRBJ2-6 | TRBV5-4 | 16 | CASSLGQGFGANVLTF | TGTGCCAGCAGCTTGGGACAGGGTTTCGGGGCCAACGTCCTGACTTTC
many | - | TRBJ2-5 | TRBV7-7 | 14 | CASSPSPGAETQYF | TGTGCCAGCAGCCCAAGTCCCGGGGCGGAGACCCAGTACTTC
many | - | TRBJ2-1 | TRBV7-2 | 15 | CASSLIGTTYNEQFF | TGTGCCAGCAGCCTGATAGGGACAACTTACAATGAGCAGTTCTTC
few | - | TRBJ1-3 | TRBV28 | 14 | CATLSRHSGNTIYF | TGTGCCACCCTTAGCCGACACTCTGGAAACACCATATATTTT
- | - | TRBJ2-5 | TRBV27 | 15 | CASSQGGGPSETQYF | TGTGCCAGCAGTCAAGGGGGGGGGCCGTCAGAGACCCAGTACTTC